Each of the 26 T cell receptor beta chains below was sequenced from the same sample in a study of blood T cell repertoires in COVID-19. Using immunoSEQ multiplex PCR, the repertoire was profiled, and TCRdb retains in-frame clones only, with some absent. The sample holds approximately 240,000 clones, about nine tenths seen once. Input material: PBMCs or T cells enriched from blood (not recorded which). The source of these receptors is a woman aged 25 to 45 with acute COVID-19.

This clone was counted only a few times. The CDR3 reads CASRATGMANEKLFF. In nucleotides, the CDR3 is TGTGCCAGCAGGGCGACAGGGATGGCGAATGAAAAACTGTTTTTT. The chain uses TRBV2 and TRBJ1-4; 7 bases agree with TRBD1. This CDR3 is built from 15 residues. Trimming removed 6 bases from V and 5 bases from J; junction bases left unmatched: 9. Germline-derived CDR1 and CDR2 are SNHLY and FYNNEI.

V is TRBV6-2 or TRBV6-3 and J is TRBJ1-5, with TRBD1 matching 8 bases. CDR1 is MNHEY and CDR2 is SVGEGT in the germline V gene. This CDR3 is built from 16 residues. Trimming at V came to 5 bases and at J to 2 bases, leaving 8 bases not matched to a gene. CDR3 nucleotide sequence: TGTGCCAGCAGTCGACAGGGGCCGAGAGGCAATCAGCCCCAGCATTTT. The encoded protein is CASSRQGPRGNQPQHF.

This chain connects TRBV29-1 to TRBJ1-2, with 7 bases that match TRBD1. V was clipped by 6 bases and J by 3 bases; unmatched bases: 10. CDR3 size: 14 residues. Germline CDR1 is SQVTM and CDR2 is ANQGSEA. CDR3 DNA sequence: TGCAGCGTCCTGACAGGGCAGGAGTACTATGGCTACACCTTC. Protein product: CSVLTGQEYYGYTF.

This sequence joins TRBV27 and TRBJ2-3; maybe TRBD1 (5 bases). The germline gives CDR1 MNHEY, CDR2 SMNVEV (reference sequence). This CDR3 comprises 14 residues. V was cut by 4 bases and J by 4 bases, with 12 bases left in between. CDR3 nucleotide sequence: TGTGCCAGCAGTTCGGTGACAGTGGCAGATACGCAGTATTTT. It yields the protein CASSSVTVADTQYF.

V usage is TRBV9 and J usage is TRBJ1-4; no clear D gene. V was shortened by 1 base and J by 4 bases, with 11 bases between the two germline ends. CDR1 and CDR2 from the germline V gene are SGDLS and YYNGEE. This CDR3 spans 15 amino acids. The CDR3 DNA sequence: TGTGCCAGCAGCGTACTAGGTCAGAATAATGAAAAACTGTTTTTT. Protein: CASSVLGQNNEKLFF.

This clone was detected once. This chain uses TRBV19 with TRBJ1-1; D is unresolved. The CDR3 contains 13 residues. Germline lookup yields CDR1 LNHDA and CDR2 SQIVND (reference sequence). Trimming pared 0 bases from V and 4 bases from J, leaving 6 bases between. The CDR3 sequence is CASSIDLSTEAFF. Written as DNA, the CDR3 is TGTGCCAGTAGTATAGATCTCAGCACTGAAGCTTTCTTT.

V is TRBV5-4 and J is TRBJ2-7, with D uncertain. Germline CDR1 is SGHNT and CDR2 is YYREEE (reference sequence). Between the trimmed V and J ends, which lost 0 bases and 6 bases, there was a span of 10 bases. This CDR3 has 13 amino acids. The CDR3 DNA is TGTGCCAGCAGCTTGGTGGGCCTCGGCGAGCAGTACTTC. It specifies CASSLVGLGEQYF.

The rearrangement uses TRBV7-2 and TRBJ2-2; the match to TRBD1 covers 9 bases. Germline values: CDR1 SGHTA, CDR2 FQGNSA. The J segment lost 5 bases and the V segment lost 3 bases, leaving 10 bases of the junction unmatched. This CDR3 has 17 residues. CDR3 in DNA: TGTGCCAGCAGCTTTAGTGGGGGGACAGGGAGGACCGGGGAGCTGTTTTTT. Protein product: CASSFSGGTGRTGELFF.

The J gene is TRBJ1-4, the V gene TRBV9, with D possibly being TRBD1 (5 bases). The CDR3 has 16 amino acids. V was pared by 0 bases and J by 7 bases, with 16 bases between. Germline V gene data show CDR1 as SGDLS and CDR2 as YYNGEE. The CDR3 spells CASSVAAGQGSEKLFF. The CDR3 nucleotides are TGTGCCAGCAGCGTAGCGGCGGGGCAGGGAAGTGAAAAACTGTTTTTT.

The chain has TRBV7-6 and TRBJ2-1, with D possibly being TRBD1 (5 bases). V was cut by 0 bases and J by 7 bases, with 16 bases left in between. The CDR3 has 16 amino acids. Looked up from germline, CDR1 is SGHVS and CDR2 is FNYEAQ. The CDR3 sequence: CASSLARRDGVNEQFF. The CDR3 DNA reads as TGTGCCAGCAGCTTAGCCCGCAGGGATGGGGTAAATGAGCAGTTCTTC.

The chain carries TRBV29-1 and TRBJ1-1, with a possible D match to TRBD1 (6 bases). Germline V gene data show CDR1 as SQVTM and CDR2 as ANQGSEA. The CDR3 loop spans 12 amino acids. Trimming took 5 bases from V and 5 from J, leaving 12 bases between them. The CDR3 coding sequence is TGCAGCGTTCTAAGGGGGGGGACTGAAGCTTTCTTT. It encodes CSVLRGGTEAFF.

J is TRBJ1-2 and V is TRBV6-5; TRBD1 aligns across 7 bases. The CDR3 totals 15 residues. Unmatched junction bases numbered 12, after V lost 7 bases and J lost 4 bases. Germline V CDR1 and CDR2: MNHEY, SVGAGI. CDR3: CASNTYRDSAYGYTF. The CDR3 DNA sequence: TGTGCCAGCAATACTTACCGGGACAGCGCCTATGGCTACACCTTC.

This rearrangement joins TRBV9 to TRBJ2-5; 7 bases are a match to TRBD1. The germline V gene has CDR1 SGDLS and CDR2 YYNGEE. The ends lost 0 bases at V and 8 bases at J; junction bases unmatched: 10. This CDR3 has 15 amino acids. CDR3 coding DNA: TGTGCCAGCAGCGTAGATTGGGGACAGAGGGAAACCCAGTACTTC. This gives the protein CASSVDWGQRETQYF.

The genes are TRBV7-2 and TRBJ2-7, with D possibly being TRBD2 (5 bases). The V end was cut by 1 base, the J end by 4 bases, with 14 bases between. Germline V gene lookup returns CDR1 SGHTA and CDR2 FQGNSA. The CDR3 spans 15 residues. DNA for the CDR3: TGTGCCAGCAGCTTAGAGCGGCAGGCCAATTACGAGCAGTACTTC. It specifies CASSLERQANYEQYF.

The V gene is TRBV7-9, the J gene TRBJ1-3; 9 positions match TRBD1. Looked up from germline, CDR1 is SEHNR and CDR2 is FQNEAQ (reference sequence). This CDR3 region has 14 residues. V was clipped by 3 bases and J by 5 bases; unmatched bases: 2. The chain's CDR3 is CASSLGTGRNTIYF. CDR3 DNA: TGTGCCAGCAGCTTGGGGACAGGGAGAAACACCATATATTTT.

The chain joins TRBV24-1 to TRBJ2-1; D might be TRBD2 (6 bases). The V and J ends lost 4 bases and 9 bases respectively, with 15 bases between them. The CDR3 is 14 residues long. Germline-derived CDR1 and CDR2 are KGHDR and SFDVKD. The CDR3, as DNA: TGTGCCACCAGTGACCTGGAACTAGCTAGTGAGCAGTTCTTC. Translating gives CATSDLELASEQFF.

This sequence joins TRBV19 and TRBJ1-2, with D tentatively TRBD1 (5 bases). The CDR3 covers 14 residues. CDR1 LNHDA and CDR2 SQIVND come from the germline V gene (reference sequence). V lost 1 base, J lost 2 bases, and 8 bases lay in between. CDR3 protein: CASSIAGSNYGYTF. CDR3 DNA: TGTGCCAGTAGTATAGCAGGGTCGAACTATGGCTACACCTTC.

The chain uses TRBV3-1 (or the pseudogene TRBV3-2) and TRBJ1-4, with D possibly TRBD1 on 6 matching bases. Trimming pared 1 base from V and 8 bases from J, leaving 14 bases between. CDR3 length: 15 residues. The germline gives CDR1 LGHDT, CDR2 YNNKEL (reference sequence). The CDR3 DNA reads TGTGCCAGCAGCCAAGGAGCGGGGGGCCCCGAAAAACTGTTTTTT. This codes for CASSQGAGGPEKLFF.

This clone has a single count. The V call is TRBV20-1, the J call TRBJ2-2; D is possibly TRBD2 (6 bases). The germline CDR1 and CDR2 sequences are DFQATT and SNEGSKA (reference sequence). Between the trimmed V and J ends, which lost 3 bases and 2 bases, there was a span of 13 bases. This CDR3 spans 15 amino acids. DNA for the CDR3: TGCAGTGCTAGTCGGGGGACTTCTAACACCGGGGAGCTGTTTTTT. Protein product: CSASRGTSNTGELFF.

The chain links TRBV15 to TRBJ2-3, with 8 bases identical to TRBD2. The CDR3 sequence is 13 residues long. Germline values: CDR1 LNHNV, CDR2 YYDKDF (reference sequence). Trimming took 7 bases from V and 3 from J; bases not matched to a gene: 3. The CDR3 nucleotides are TGTGCCACCACGGGGGGGAATACAGATACGCAGTATTTT. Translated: CATTGGNTDTQYF.

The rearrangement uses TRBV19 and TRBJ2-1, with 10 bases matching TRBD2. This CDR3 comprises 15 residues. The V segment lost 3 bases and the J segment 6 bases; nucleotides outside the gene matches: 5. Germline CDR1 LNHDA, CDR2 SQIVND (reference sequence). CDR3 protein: CASSMASGSSNEQFF. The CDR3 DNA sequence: TGTGCCAGTAGTATGGCTAGCGGGAGCAGCAATGAGCAGTTCTTC.

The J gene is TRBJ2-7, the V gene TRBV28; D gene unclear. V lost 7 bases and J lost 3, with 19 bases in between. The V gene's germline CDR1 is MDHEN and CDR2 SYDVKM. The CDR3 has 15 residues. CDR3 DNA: TGTGCCAGCAACACTGACAAGAGTGAGCTCTACGAGCAGTACTTC. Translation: CASNTDKSELYEQYF.

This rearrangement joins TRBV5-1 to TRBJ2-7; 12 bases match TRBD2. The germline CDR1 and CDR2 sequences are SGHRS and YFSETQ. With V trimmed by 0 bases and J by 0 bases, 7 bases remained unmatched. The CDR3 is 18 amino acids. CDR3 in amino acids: CASSLAGTSGRSSYEQYF. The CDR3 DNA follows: TGCGCCAGCAGCTTGGCCGGAACTAGCGGGAGGAGCTCCTACGAGCAGTACTTC.

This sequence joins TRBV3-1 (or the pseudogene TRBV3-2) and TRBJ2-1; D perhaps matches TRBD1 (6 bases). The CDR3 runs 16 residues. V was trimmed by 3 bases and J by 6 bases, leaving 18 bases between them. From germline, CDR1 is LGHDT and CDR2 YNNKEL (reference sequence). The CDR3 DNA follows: TGTGCCAGCAGCCAGATACCGGGACATCGATTCAATGAGCAGTTCTTC. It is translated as CASSQIPGHRFNEQFF.

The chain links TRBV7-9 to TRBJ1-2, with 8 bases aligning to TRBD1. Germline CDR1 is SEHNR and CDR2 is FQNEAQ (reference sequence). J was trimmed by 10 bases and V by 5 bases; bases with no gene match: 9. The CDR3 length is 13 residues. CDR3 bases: TGTGCCAGCAGCCCTAGGACAGGGTTCCTCTACACCTTC. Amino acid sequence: CASSPRTGFLYTF.

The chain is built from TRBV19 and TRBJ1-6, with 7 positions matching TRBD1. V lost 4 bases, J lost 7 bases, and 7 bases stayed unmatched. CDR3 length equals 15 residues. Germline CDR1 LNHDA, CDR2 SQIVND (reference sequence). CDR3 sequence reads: CASSTRGVRNSPLHF. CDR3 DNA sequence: TGTGCCAGTAGTACCAGGGGGGTAAGGAATTCACCCCTCCACTTT.